The next 26 T cell receptor beta chains were all read from a single sample in a study of OX40 agonist ivuxolimab in advanced cancers. This table comes from immunoSEQ multiplex PCR, and its TCRdb copy is limited to in-frame clones, with some not included. The sample gives roughly 99,000 clones, under 95% of which show up once; about 1.2% is in the top ten. Specimen: CD4+ or CD8+ T cells sorted from blood, collected in a trial of the OX40 agonist ivuxolimab. The receptors were gathered from an adult with an advanced solid tumor such as melanoma, head and neck, liver or kidney cancer.

The rearrangement uses TRBV28 and TRBJ2-7, with TRBD2 matching over 7 bases. Losses at the gene ends were 5 bases for V and 3 bases for J; bases not matched to a gene: 7. Germline V gene lookup returns CDR1 MDHEN and CDR2 SYDVKM. The CDR3 contains 14 residues. The CDR3 reads CASSPSGIRYEQYF. CDR3 DNA sequence: TGTGCCAGCAGTCCCAGCGGGATTCGCTACGAGCAGTACTTC.

The sample holds one count of this clone. V is TRBV5-6 and J is TRBJ1-1; D possibly corresponds to TRBD1 (5 bases). The V end was cut by 3 bases, the J end by 0 bases, with 15 bases between. CDR1 SGHDT and CDR2 YYEEEE come from the germline V gene. The CDR3 sequence is 16 residues long. The CDR3: CASSYQAPGMNTEAFF. In DNA, the CDR3 is TGTGCCAGCAGCTACCAGGCCCCAGGGATGAACACTGAAGCTTTCTTT.

The chain couples TRBV28 to TRBJ2-7; possible D gene TRBD2, 5 bases. The CDR3 has 14 residues. V was cut by 2 bases and J by 3 bases, with 11 bases left in between. CDR1 is MDHEN and CDR2 is SYDVKM in the germline V gene. The CDR3 region is CASSLSGLYYEQYF. CDR3 sequence (DNA): TGTGCCAGCAGTTTAAGCGGCCTATACTACGAGCAGTACTTC.

The J gene is TRBJ2-1, the V gene TRBV11-1; TRBD1 is a possible D gene (5 bases). The CDR3 extends over 13 amino acids. The germline V and J ends were trimmed by 2 bases and 6 bases, with 8 bases remaining between them. From germline, CDR1 is SGHAT and CDR2 FQDESV (reference sequence). CDR3 DNA: TGTGCCAGCAGCTTATTTGGGGCCAATGAGCAGTTCTTC. Translating gives CASSLFGANEQFF.

This sequence joins TRBV2 and TRBJ2-3; D is unclear. CDR1 is SNHLY and CDR2 is FYNNEI in the germline V gene. With 5 bases removed from V and 1 base from J, the gap between germline ends came to 7 bases. This CDR3 is 13 amino acids long. The DNA for the CDR3 is TGTGCCAGCAGTCCCCAGGGCACAGATACGCAGTATTTT. As protein: CASSPQGTDTQYF.

This chain joins TRBV7-8 and TRBJ2-7; TRBD2 matches at 8 bases. The CDR3 consists of 15 residues. The ends lost 5 bases at V and 3 bases at J; junction bases unmatched: 9. Germline-derived CDR1 and CDR2 are SGHVS and FQNEAQ. CDR3 region: CASSPRPGGDYEQYF. The CDR3 coding sequence is TGTGCCAGCAGCCCGCGGCCGGGAGGGGACTACGAGCAGTACTTC. Combining the CDR3 with reference TRBV7-8 and TRBJ2-7 gives the whole variable domain GAGVSQSPRYKVAKRGQDVALRCDPISGHVSLFWYQQALGQGPEFLTYFQNEAQLDKSGLPSDRFFAERPEGSVSTLKIQRTQQEDSAVYLCASSPRPGGDYEQYFGPGTRLTVT.

The chain has TRBV18 and TRBJ2-2, with TRBD2 as a possible D gene (5 bases). Germline CDR1 and CDR2: KGHSH and LQKENI. There are 16 residues in the CDR3. Deletions cut 1 base from V and 2 bases from J, with 11 bases between. CDR3 amino acids: CASSPRRAVNTGELFF. CDR3 sequence (DNA): TGTGCCAGCTCACCACGGCGGGCGGTTAACACCGGGGAGCTGTTTTTT.

The chain recombines TRBV11-3 with TRBJ2-6; maybe TRBD1 (6 bases). CDR3 length: 17 amino acids. The germline V gene has CDR1 SGHNT and CDR2 YENEEA. The V end lost 4 bases, the J end lost 0 bases, and 13 bases lay between the germline ends. The CDR3 region has the DNA TGTGCCAGCAGCTCCCCGGGACACAGCTCTGGGGCCAACGTCCTGACTTTC. Translation gives CASSSPGHSSGANVLTF.

This clone occurred once. The rearrangement joins TRBV19 to TRBJ2-5, with D possibly matching TRBD2 (5 bases). V was pared by 5 bases and J by 5 bases, with 12 bases between. Germline-derived CDR1 and CDR2 are LNHDA and SQIVND (reference sequence). This CDR3 contains 13 residues. CDR3 DNA sequence: TGTGCCAGTAGTCCCTCTAGAGGGGAGACCCAGTACTTC. This encodes CASSPSRGETQYF.

V and J are TRBV4-3 and TRBJ1-1; 8 positions agree with TRBD1. The CDR3 totals 17 residues. V shed 4 bases, J shed 3 bases, and the junction held 13 bases outside the gene matches. Germline assignment: CDR1 LGHNA and CDR2 YSLEER. CDR3 in amino acids: CASSPAGSGGRYTEAFF. In DNA, the CDR3 is TGCGCCAGCAGCCCTGCCGGGTCAGGGGGCCGGTACACTGAAGCTTTCTTT.

V gene TRBV28 combines with J gene TRBJ1-6; TRBD1 might be the D (6 bases). Trimming left V 6 bases short and J 5 bases short, with 23 bases between. The CDR3 runs to 18 residues. The germline V gene encodes CDR1 MDHEN and CDR2 SYDVKM. CDR3: CASSQFFLTGLDNSPLHF. The CDR3 DNA is TGTGCCAGCAGCCAGTTTTTCCTCACAGGGCTAGATAATTCACCCCTCCACTTT.

This clone was seen a handful of times. The chain joins TRBV28 to TRBJ1-3, with D perhaps TRBD1 (5 bases). This CDR3 region has 15 residues. V dropped 2 bases and J dropped 2 bases, with 10 bases sitting between them. From germline, CDR1 is MDHEN and CDR2 SYDVKM. The CDR3 here is CASSLGGTPGNTIYF. As DNA, the CDR3 is TGTGCCAGCAGTTTAGGCGGGACTCCTGGAAACACCATATATTTT. Together with reference TRBV28 and TRBJ1-3, the CDR3 gives the full variable domain: DVKVTQSSRYLVKRTGEKVFLECVQDMDHENMFWYRQDPGLGLRLIYFSYDVKMKEKGDIPEGYSVSREKKERFSLILESASTNQTSMYLCASSLGGTPGNTIYFGEGSWLTVV.

This clone was observed once. V is TRBV28 and J is TRBJ2-1, with 8 bases fitting TRBD1. The germline CDR1 and CDR2 sequences are MDHEN and SYDVKM. The CDR3 runs 15 residues. Unmatched junction bases numbered 7, after V lost 2 bases and J lost 7 bases. The CDR3 DNA reads TGTGCCAGCAGTTTAATGGCAGGGGGCCGTAATGAGCAGTTCTTC. This gives the protein CASSLMAGGRNEQFF.

The chain combines TRBV2 with TRBJ1-4; the match to TRBD1 covers 7 bases. Germline trimming cut 6 bases from V and 5 bases from J; bases unmatched to any gene: 6. Germline V lookup: CDR1 SNHLY, CDR2 FYNNEI. This CDR3 comprises 14 residues. The CDR3 bases are TGTGCCAGCAGCGTGACAGGGACGAATGAAAAACTGTTTTTT. Translating gives CASSVTGTNEKLFF.

The sample holds a few counts of this clone. The chain links TRBV29-1 to TRBJ2-7; tentative D call: TRBD1 (6 bases). CDR1 SQVTM and CDR2 ANQGSEA come from the germline V gene. The CDR3 is 13 residues long. V was clipped by 7 bases and J by 0 bases, with 13 bases between them. Here the CDR3 reads CSASGHSSYEQYF. CDR3 nucleotides: TGCAGCGCTTCGGGACACAGCTCCTACGAGCAGTACTTC.

The rearrangement joins TRBV6-5 to TRBJ2-6; D gene ambiguous. Germline assignment: CDR1 MNHEY and CDR2 SVGAGI. The CDR3 length is 13 residues. V was clipped by 3 bases and J by 1 base, with 1 base between them. The CDR3: CASSYSGANVLTF. The CDR3 nucleotides read TGTGCCAGCAGTTATTCTGGGGCCAACGTCCTGACTTTC.

The rearrangement joins TRBV5-6 to TRBJ1-1; D not resolved. V lost 0 bases, J lost 1 base, and 7 bases lay in between. This CDR3 has 14 amino acids. The germline gives CDR1 SGHDT, CDR2 YYEEEE. CDR3 region: CASSLGLQNTEAFF. The CDR3 bases are TGTGCCAGCAGCTTGGGACTTCAGAACACTGAAGCTTTCTTT.

The chain combines TRBV10-2 with TRBJ2-1; a weak D match, TRBD2 (6 bases). The CDR3 covers 15 residues. Germline CDR1 is WSHSY and CDR2 is SAAADI. Trimming pared 0 bases from V and 13 bases from J, leaving 19 bases between. DNA for the CDR3: TGCGCCAGCAGTGAGTCGAGAGCTACTAGCTATAAACAGTTCTTC. Protein product: CASSESRATSYKQFF.

This clone was seen only once. CDR3 in amino acids: CASSKVMQNLINYGYTF. The CDR3 nucleotides read TGTGCCAGCAGCAAAGTGATGCAGAATCTTATTAACTATGGCTACACCTTC. The gene calls are TRBV21-1 and TRBJ1-2; the table's D gene call, TRBD1, was not cross checked with the DNA. TRBV21-1 has pseudogene status. The length of the CDR3 is 17 residues.

This chain links TRBV11-2 with TRBJ1-1; no clear D gene. Between the trimmed V and J ends, which lost 0 bases and 6 bases, there was a span of 14 bases. Germline assignment: CDR1 SGHAT and CDR2 FQNNGV. The CDR3 has 15 residues. Here the CDR3 reads CASSLEGDNRSEAFF. CDR3 DNA: TGTGCCAGCAGCTTAGAAGGCGATAATCGATCTGAAGCTTTCTTT.

V is TRBV5-1 and J is TRBJ1-6; no clear D. The ends were cut back, 0 bases at V and 6 bases at J, with 10 bases in the middle. This CDR3 spans 15 amino acids. The germline V gene encodes CDR1 SGHRS and CDR2 YFSETQ. CDR3 residues: CASSLGAGINSPLHF. CDR3 nucleotide sequence: TGCGCCAGCAGCTTGGGGGCAGGAATTAATTCACCCCTCCACTTT.

Points on this clone: At one end, the junction sequence differs from germline, possibly due to a read error. The gene calls are TRBV28 and TRBJ1-3; D is ambiguous. This CDR3 is 15 amino acids long. The germline gives CDR1 MDHEN, CDR2 SYDVKM. For the CDR3, the DNA is TGTGCCAGCAGTATTAGCTCCTACTCTCGAAACACCATATATTTT. It is translated as CASSISSYSRNTIYF.

The V and J genes are TRBV6-5 and TRBJ2-5; D is possibly TRBD2 (5 bases). Germline lookup yields CDR1 MNHEY and CDR2 SVGAGI. There are 15 residues in the CDR3. V was shortened by 6 bases and J by 5 bases, with 19 bases between the two germline ends. The DNA for the CDR3 is TGTGCCAGCAGCAGCCCCTTGGGGAGAGGGGAGACCCAGTACTTC. Translated, it gives CASSSPLGRGETQYF.

This clone was observed once. CDR3 DNA: TGCGCCAGCAGCTCGGGGAATGAAATCAACAGGGGGTCCTCAGCTTTCTTT. Translating it yields CASSSGNEINRGSSAFF. The J gene is TRBJ1-1, the V gene TRBV5-1; 8 bases line up with TRBD1. Germline lookup yields CDR1 SGHRS and CDR2 YFSETQ. The length of the CDR3 is 17 residues. With V trimmed by 3 bases and J by 10 bases, 20 bases remained unmatched.

The chain couples TRBV4-2 to TRBJ1-2, with D tentatively TRBD1 (5 bases). This CDR3 is 15 amino acids long. Germline V gene sequence: CDR1 LGHNA, CDR2 YNFKEQ. Trimming left V 0 bases short and J 1 base short, with 9 bases between. As DNA, the CDR3 is TGTGCCAGCAGCCAAGAGAGGGACCTTAACTATGGCTACACCTTC. Amino acid sequence: CASSQERDLNYGYTF.

The gene calls are TRBV29-1 and TRBJ2-5; 8 bases are a match to TRBD1. The DNA end favors TRBJ2-7, so the J call may be wrong. Germline-derived CDR1 and CDR2 are SQVTM and ANQGSEA. This CDR3 region has 13 residues. CDR3 DNA: TGCAGCGTCGTGACGGGACAGGCGAACGAGCAGTACTTC. This translates into CSVVTGQANEQYF.